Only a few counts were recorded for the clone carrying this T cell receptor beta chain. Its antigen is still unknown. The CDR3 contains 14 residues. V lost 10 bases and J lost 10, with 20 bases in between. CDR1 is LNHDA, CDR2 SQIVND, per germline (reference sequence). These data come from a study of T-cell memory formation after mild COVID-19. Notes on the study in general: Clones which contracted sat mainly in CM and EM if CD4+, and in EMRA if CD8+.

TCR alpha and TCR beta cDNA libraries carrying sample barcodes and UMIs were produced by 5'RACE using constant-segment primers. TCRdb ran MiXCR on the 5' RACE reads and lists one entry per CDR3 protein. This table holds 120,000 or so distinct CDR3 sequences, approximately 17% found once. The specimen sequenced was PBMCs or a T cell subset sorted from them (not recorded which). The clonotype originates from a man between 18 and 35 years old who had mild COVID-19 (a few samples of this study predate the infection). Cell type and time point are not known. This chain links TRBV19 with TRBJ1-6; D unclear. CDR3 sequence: CATRLLGMGSPLHF. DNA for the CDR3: TGTGCCACTCGCCTCCTTGGCATGGGGTCACCCCTCCACTTT.